There are many counts of the clone carrying this TCR beta chain. This sample is drawn from a study of metastatic and nonmetastatic thyroid tumors. At the level of the study: It was across blood and tumor or nodule tissue from malignant and benign thyroid patients that repertoires were compared.

The germline CDR1 and CDR2 sequences are SGHTA and FQGNSA. V trimming: 5 bases; J trimming: 0 bases; junction bases outside the gene matches: 10. The CDR3 is made up of 16 amino acids. Treatment of any kind had been given to no patient before thyroid surgery. TCRdb called clones again from the PCR reads with MiXCR. The table records 10,000 to 15,000 clones, under 30% of them present only once. The clonotype was recovered from a female donor with papillary thyroid cancer or a benign thyroid nodule (not recorded which). Some clones in this sample may be carry-over from other donors' samples. This chain links TRBV7-2 with TRBJ2-7, with 7 bases matching TRBD1. Sequencing was performed on tumor tissue. The CDR3 coding sequence is TGTGCCAGCAGCGACATACTAGGGGACAGCTCCTACGAGCAGTACTTC. Its translation: CASSDILGDSSYEQYF.